This is a list of T cell receptor beta chains from one sample in a study of blood T cell repertoires in COVID-19. Profiled with immunoSEQ multiplex PCR; TCRdb holds only in-frame clones, not every one. The sample contains about 310,000 clones, around 85% of which appear only once. Sequencing was performed on PBMCs or T cells enriched from blood (not recorded which). Receptor source: a woman aged 25-40 years who had been exposed to COVID-19. Both conserved end residues are part of each CDR3. Not all rows give a size; the values are once, few, many and, for expanded clones, a class.

v_call,clone_size,j_call,cdr3_aa
TRBV13,once,TRBJ1-5,CASSLGRLSRGARPQHF
TRBV6-6,-,TRBJ1-1,CASSSTAQETEAFF
TRBV28,-,TRBJ1-5,CASNDRVDQPQHF
TRBV30,-,TRBJ2-1,CAWGTSSEQFF
TRBV28,-,TRBJ2-3,CASSLPVRGAASASDTQYF
TRBV7-6,-,TRBJ2-6,CASSWDTDSGANVLTF
TRBV19,-,TRBJ1-2,CASQTGVYGYTF
TRBV3-1/TRBV3-2,-,TRBJ1-4,CASSRLDRDNEKLFF
TRBV4-3,-,TRBJ1-2,CASSRADLGTDYGYTF
TRBV3-1/TRBV3-2,-,TRBJ1-4,CASSQGQGAEKLFF
TRBV13,once,TRBJ2-1,CASSLFGMLAESNEQFF
TRBV19,-,TRBJ2-1,CASSMPDLTYNEQFF
TRBV6-5,once,TRBJ1-2,CASSRPGGNYGYTF
TRBV4-3,-,TRBJ2-6,CASSQDTGSSGANVLTF
TRBV4-3,-,TRBJ2-4,CASSRIWAGEAKNIQYF
TRBV14,-,TRBJ2-7,CASSQSPLRASSYEQYF
TRBV6-2/TRBV6-3,-,TRBJ2-7,CASSYGGGPYEQYF
TRBV6-5,-,TRBJ1-2,CASRDRAAGYTF
TRBV9,-,TRBJ2-2,CASSTTSGVTGELFF
TRBV6-5,-,TRBJ1-1,CASSYGGGITEAFF
TRBV13,-,TRBJ2-7,CASRPYLAYEQYF
TRBV6-6,-,TRBJ1-6,CARGTARNSPLHF
TRBV7-2,-,TRBJ1-5,CASSEGQYQPQHF
TRBV7-9,many,TRBJ1-5,CASSQDGQGIRPQHF
TRBV19,-,TRBJ2-2,CASLPTGASGELFF
TRBV5-4,-,TRBJ1-2,CASRYRDPPYGYTF
TRBV4-2,-,TRBJ2-6,CASSQDPAGANVLTF
TRBV18,-,TRBJ2-3,CASSSRDSSASTDTQYF
TRBV9,many,TRBJ2-7,CASSLGSIGYEQYF
TRBV2,-,TRBJ1-1,CASNGGATEAFF
TRBV7-8,once,TRBJ2-5,CASSLGGSGRGETQYF